Listed here is a single TCR beta chain. The protocol was immunoSEQ multiplex PCR, while the TCRdb copy is restricted to in-frame clones and leaves out a portion. The data contain 150,000 to 200,000 clones, 90% to 95% of them seen just once; the ten biggest clones take up 0.5% to 0.6%. This entry belongs to a study of blood T cell repertoires in COVID-19. On the study more broadly: Nucleic acid was either cDNA or gDNA, and it came from T cells, B-cell-depleted T cells, or PBMCs.

The V end was cut by 7 bases, the J end by 0 bases, with 9 bases between. Germline assignment: CDR1 MDHEN and CDR2 SYDVKM. The CDR3 length is 14 residues. The J gene is TRBJ1-4, the V gene TRBV28, with a weak D call TRBD1 (5 bases). This clonotype was obtained from a man between 45 and 60 years old with acute or convalescent COVID-19. The sequenced sample consisted of peripheral blood. CDR3 region: CASNPGSTNEKLFF. The CDR3 DNA sequence: TGTGCCAGCAATCCAGGGTCAACTAATGAAAAACTGTTTTTT.